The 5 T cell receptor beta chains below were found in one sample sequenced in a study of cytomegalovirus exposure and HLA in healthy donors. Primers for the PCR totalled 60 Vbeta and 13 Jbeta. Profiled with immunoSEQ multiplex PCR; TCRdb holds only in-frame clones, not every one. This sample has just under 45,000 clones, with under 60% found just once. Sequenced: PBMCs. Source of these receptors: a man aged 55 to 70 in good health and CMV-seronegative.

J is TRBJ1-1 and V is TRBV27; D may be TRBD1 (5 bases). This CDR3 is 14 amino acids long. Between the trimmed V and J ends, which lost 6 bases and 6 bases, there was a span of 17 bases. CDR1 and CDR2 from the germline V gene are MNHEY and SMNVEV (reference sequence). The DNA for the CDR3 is TGTGCCAGCAGGACTGCTGGGGGAGGTGCTGAAGCTTTCTTT. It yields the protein CASRTAGGGAEAFF.

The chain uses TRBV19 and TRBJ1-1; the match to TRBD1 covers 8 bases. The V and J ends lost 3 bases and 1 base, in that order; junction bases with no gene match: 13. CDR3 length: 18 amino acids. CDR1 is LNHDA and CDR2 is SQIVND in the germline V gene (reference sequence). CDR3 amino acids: CASSIGRRTTGGNTEAFF. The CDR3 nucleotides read TGTGCCAGTAGTATCGGCCGCCGTACCACAGGGGGGAACACTGAAGCTTTCTTT. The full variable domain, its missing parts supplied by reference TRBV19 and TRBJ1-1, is DGGITQSPKYLFRKEGQNVTLSCEQNLNHDAMYWYRQDPGQGLRLIYYSQIVNDFQKGDIAEGYSVSREKKESFPLTVTSAQKNPTAFYLCASSIGRRTTGGNTEAFFGQGTRLTVV.

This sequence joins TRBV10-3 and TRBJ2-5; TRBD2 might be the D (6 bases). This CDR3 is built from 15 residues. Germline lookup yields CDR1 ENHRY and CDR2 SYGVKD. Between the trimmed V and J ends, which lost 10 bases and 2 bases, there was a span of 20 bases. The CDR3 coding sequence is TGTGCCACCGAGCGGGCAGGGAGTCAGCAAGAGACCCAGTACTTC. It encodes CATERAGSQQETQYF.

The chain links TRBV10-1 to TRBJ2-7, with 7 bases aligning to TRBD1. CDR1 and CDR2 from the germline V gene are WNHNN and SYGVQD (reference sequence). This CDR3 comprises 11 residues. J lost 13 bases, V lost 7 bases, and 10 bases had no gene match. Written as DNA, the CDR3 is TGCGCCAGCATGGGACCCGGGACAGTATACTTC. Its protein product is CASMGPGTVYF.

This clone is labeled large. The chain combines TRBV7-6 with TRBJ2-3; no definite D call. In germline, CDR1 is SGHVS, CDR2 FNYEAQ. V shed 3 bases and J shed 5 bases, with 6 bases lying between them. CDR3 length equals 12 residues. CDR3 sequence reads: CASSFIGDTQYF. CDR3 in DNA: TGTGCCAGCAGCTTTATCGGAGATACGCAGTATTTT.